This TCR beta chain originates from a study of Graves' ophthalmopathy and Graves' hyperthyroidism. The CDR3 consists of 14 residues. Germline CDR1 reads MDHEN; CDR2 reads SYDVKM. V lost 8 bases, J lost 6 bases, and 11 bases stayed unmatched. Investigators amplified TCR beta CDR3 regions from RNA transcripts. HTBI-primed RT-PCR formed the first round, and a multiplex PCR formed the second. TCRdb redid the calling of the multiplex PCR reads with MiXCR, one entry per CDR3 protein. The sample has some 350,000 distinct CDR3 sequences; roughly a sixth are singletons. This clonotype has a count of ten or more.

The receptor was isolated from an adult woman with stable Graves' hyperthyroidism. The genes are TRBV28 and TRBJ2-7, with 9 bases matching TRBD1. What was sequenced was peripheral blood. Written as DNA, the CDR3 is TGTGCCAGCTTGCCCCCCGACAGGGGGTTCGAGCAGTACTTC. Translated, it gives CASLPPDRGFEQYF. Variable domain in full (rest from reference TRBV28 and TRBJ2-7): DVKVTQSSRYLVKRTGEKVFLECVQDMDHENMFWYRQDPGLGLRLIYFSYDVKMKEKGDIPEGYSVSREKKERFSLILESASTNQTSMYLCASLPPDRGFEQYFGPGTRLTVT.